This T cell receptor delta chain was retrieved from a study of gamma-delta T cells after stem cell transplantation. TCRdb fed the RT-PCR reads to CATT. The data contain approximately 2,500 delta-chain clones, around 32% of them singletons. Germline lookup yields CDR1 TVYSNPD and CDR2 GDNSRS (reference sequence). Trimming removed 4 bases from V and 4 bases from J; junction bases left unmatched: 24. The CDR3 has 20 amino acids. This clone was detected only a few times. The source of this sequence is a human donor. It is not recorded whose cells these are; they may come from a transplant donor. The sequencing sample was made of gamma-delta T cells. This sequence joins TRDV3 and TRDJ1; 13 nucleotides line up with TRDD3. CDR3 residues: CASPIDSYGDWGIRSDKLIF. The CDR3, as DNA: TGTGCCTCCCCTATAGACTCCTACGGTGACTGGGGGATACGAAGCGATAAACTCATCTTT.